The 8 T cell receptor beta chains in this list originate from one sample, sequenced in a study of T cell responses to AZD1222 COVID-19 vaccine. Using immunoSEQ multiplex PCR, the repertoire was profiled, and TCRdb retains in-frame clones only, with some absent. Of 140,000 to 150,000 clones listed, around 90% are singletons. Here the sequenced sample was peripheral blood, taken 28 days after the second dose of the MenACWY control vaccine. Receptors were obtained from an adult who received the MenACWY meningococcal vaccine as a control.

The chain combines TRBV11-2 with TRBJ2-3; TRBD2 is a possible D gene (5 bases). With 5 bases removed from V and 0 bases from J, the gap between germline ends came to 15 bases. Per germline, CDR1 SGHAT and CDR2 FQNNGV. The length of the CDR3 is 16 residues. CDR3 region: CASSGRPAVSTDTQYF. The CDR3, as DNA: TGTGCCAGCAGCGGGCGCCCAGCGGTCAGCACAGATACGCAGTATTTT.

The rearrangement uses TRBV7-2 and TRBJ1-6, with D possibly being TRBD1 (6 bases). V gave up 1 base and J gave up 2 bases, with 12 bases separating them. The CDR3 contains 17 residues. Germline-derived CDR1 and CDR2 are SGHTA and FQGNSA. DNA for the CDR3: TGTGCCAGCAGCTTAGGTTTCAGGGGCCCCTATAATTCACCCCTCCACTTT. The encoded protein is CASSLGFRGPYNSPLHF.

The chain has TRBV7-9 and TRBJ1-1, with 7 bases lining up with TRBD1. J lost 9 bases, V lost 5 bases, and 6 bases had no gene match. The CDR3 consists of 12 residues. CDR1 and CDR2 (germline): SEHNR, FQNEAQ (reference sequence). CDR3 in DNA: TGTGCCAGCAGCCCAGACAGGGAACAAGCTTTCTTT. As protein: CASSPDREQAFF.

This clone was seen just once. This chain joins TRBV6-2 or TRBV6-3 and TRBJ2-5; 8 nucleotides line up with TRBD1. This CDR3 has 13 residues. Trimming cost V 6 bases and J 5 bases; bases outside gene matches: 5. Germline V CDR1 and CDR2: MNHEY, SVGEGT. The CDR3 sequence: CASSTDRGETQYF. DNA of the CDR3: TGTGCCAGCAGCACCGACAGGGGCGAGACCCAGTACTTC.

The genes are TRBV5-5 and TRBJ2-7; D unclear. The length of the CDR3 is 16 residues. Trimming shortened V by 4 bases and J by 0 bases, and 17 bases separated the two germline ends. Germline CDR1 SGHKS, CDR2 YYEKEE (reference sequence). The CDR3 sequence: CASSPPPPASSYEQYF. CDR3 coding DNA: TGTGCCAGCAGCCCCCCCCCACCGGCCAGCTCCTACGAGCAGTACTTC.

The chain links TRBV7-8 to TRBJ1-2; D call uncertain. Germline V CDR1 and CDR2: SGHVS, FQNEAQ. CDR3 length: 15 residues. The V end lost 5 bases, the J end lost 7 bases, and 20 bases lay between the germline ends. The CDR3 protein is CASSQFRTDGSGYTF. Here the CDR3 DNA reads TGTGCCAGCAGCCAATTCCGGACCGACGGTTCTGGCTACACCTTC.

J is TRBJ2-3 and V is TRBV18; unclear D gene. V was pared by 8 bases and J by 8 bases, with 20 bases between. CDR3 length: 14 amino acids. Per the germline V gene, CDR1 is KGHSH and CDR2 is LQKENI. The CDR3 is CASEPDWGLRTQYF. The CDR3 DNA reads as TGTGCCAGCGAGCCGGATTGGGGATTGCGTACGCAGTATTTT.

The CDR3 reads CASSLPRQGQRSEAFF. CDR3 nucleotides: TGTGCCAGCAGCTTACCTCGACAGGGGCAGCGCTCTGAAGCTTTCTTT. The chain uses TRBV7-3 and TRBJ1-1; 8 positions agree with TRBD1. From germline, CDR1 is SGHTA and CDR2 FQGTGA. The V and J ends lost 2 bases and 6 bases, in that order; junction bases with no gene match: 11. There are 16 residues in the CDR3. Drawing the rest from reference TRBV7-3 and TRBJ1-1, the complete variable domain is GAGVSQTPSNKVTEKGKYVELRCDPISGHTALYWYRQSLGQGPEFLIYFQGTGAADDSGLPNDRFFAVRPEGSVSTLKIQRTERGDSAVYLCASSLPRQGQRSEAFFGQGTRLTVV.